Below, 20 T cell receptor beta chains from the same sample are listed, as sequenced in a study of T cells in Graves' hyperthyroidism and ophthalmopathy. Authors of the study amplified TCR beta CDR3 regions from RNA transcripts. Carried out on the TCR CDR3, a first-round RT-PCR used the HTBI primer set. MiXCR, run by TCRdb on the multiplex PCR reads, gives a single entry per CDR3 protein. This sample has about 380,000 distinct CDR3 sequences; about 15% occur once, and the top ten carry roughly 11%. What was sequenced was blood. The receptors here all came from a woman aged 55 to 70 with Graves' hyperthyroidism.

This clonotype came up many times. Here the CDR3 DNA reads TGTGCCATCTCGGCCCCGCTTAGCAATCAGCCCCAGCATTTT. As protein: CAISAPLSNQPQHF. This chain connects TRBV6-2 or TRBV6-3 to TRBJ1-5; D gene unclear. Trimming shortened V by 10 bases and J by 0 bases, and 13 bases separated the two germline ends. The length of the CDR3 is 14 residues. Germline CDR1 and CDR2: MNHEY and SVGEGT.

At least ten counts were recorded for this clonotype. J is TRBJ2-3 and V is TRBV7-9, with TRBD2 as a possible D gene (6 bases). V was pared by 1 base and J by 1 base, with 15 bases between. From germline, CDR1 is SEHNR and CDR2 FQNEAQ (reference sequence). The CDR3 loop spans 17 amino acids. The CDR3 DNA is TGTGCCAGCAGCTTAGAGGTTTGGACTACGGGCACAGATACGCAGTATTTT. It specifies CASSLEVWTTGTDTQYF.

This clonotype has a count of ten or more. The chain combines TRBV5-5 with TRBJ2-4; 12 nucleotides align to TRBD2. Germline V CDR1 and CDR2: SGHKS, YYEKEE (reference sequence). This CDR3 region has 14 residues. Trimming at V came to 0 bases and at J to 15 bases, leaving 7 bases not matched to a gene. The CDR3, as DNA: TGTGCCAGCAGCTTGGGTCTAGCGGGAGGGCCACGGTACTTC. This codes for CASSLGLAGGPRYF. The entire variable domain, with the rest obtained from reference TRBV5-5 and TRBJ2-4, is as follows: DAGVTQSPTHLIKTRGQQVTLRCSPISGHKSVSWYQQVLGQGPQFIFQYYEKEERGRGNFPDRFSARQFPNYSSELNVNALLLGDSALYLCASSLGLAGGPRYFGAGTRLSVL.

This clonotype has at least ten counts. A much more abundant neighbour one base away suggests this may be a read error. This chain uses TRBV20-1 with TRBJ1-5; TRBD1 matches at 10 bases. The germline V gene has CDR1 DFQATT and CDR2 SNEGSKA (reference sequence). Losses at the gene ends were 7 bases for V and 9 bases for J; bases not matched to a gene: 9. This CDR3 has 13 amino acids. As DNA, the CDR3 is TGCAGTGTTAGGGACAGGGGTGATCGGCCCCAGCATTTT. Translation: CSVRDRGDRPQHF.

A few counts support this clonotype. This chain joins TRBV10-1 and TRBJ1-1; no firm D call. With 3 bases removed from V and 5 bases from J, the gap between germline ends came to 19 bases. Germline V gene sequence: CDR1 WNHNN, CDR2 SYGVQD (reference sequence). There are 16 residues in the CDR3. The CDR3 protein is CASSDRTQPVATEAFF. DNA of the CDR3: TGCGCCAGCAGTGACCGGACTCAGCCCGTGGCTACTGAAGCTTTCTTT.

This clonotype was recorded many times. The chain carries TRBV10-3 and TRBJ2-7; D is unresolved. Trimming stripped 7 bases from V and 3 bases from J, with 13 bases between. The CDR3 covers 13 residues. Germline lookup yields CDR1 ENHRY and CDR2 SYGVKD. In nucleotides, the CDR3 is TGTGCCATCAAATGGTCGGCGGACTACGAGCAGTACTTC. Encoded protein: CAIKWSADYEQYF.

This clonotype was detected only a few times. The CDR3 sequence: CASSPGSRRTERDTQYF. The CDR3, as DNA: TGTGCCAGCAGCCCTGGGAGCCGGAGGACTGAGAGAGATACGCAGTATTTT. V and J are TRBV7-8 and TRBJ2-3; D is possibly TRBD2 (5 bases). V was cut by 5 bases and J by 5 bases, with 23 bases left in between. CDR1 is SGHVS and CDR2 is FQNEAQ in the germline V gene. The CDR3 sequence is 17 residues long.

The V and J genes are TRBV7-3 and TRBJ1-5, with D uncertain. The CDR3 covers 16 residues. Germline V CDR1 and CDR2: SGHTA, FQGTGA. V was cut by 0 bases and J by 0 bases, with 9 bases left in between. CDR3 sequence reads: CASSLTIAYSNQPQHF. DNA for the CDR3: TGTGCCAGCAGCTTAACGATAGCTTATAGCAATCAGCCCCAGCATTTT.

V usage is TRBV27 and J usage is TRBJ2-2; D possibly uses TRBD1 or TRBD2 (5 bases each). V lost 7 bases to trimming and J lost 7 bases, with 16 bases between them. Germline CDR1 and CDR2: MNHEY and SMNVEV (reference sequence). The CDR3 covers 14 residues. The CDR3 loop reads CASNVVQAGGELFF. Written as DNA, the CDR3 is TGTGCCAGCAACGTAGTACAGGCGGGCGGGGAGCTGTTTTTT.

This clonotype was counted a few times. The chain employs TRBV20-1 and TRBJ2-5; D is ambiguous. Per the germline V gene, CDR1 is DFQATT and CDR2 is SNEGSKA (reference sequence). There are 13 residues in the CDR3. V was clipped by 6 bases and J by 4 bases, with 15 bases between them. DNA for the CDR3: TGCAGTGCCCGACACCCCGGCGGAGAGACCCAGTACTTC. Protein sequence: CSARHPGGETQYF.

The rearrangement links TRBV3-1 to TRBJ2-2; D is ambiguous. Germline CDR1 LGHDT, CDR2 YNNKEL (reference sequence). Trimming left V 3 bases short and J 2 bases short, with 7 bases between. This CDR3 spans 14 amino acids. The CDR3: CASSHGSNTGELFF. The CDR3 DNA reads TGTGCCAGCAGCCATGGCTCCAACACCGGGGAGCTGTTTTTT.

This clonotype was seen ten or more times. This chain links TRBV27 with TRBJ1-1; 7 bases map to TRBD1. The CDR3 contains 17 residues. J gave up 6 bases and V 1 base, and 14 bases lay outside the gene matches. The germline gives CDR1 MNHEY, CDR2 SMNVEV (reference sequence). CDR3 amino acids: CASSLYPPRQGGPEAFF. The CDR3, as DNA: TGTGCCAGCAGTTTATACCCGCCTCGACAGGGAGGTCCTGAAGCTTTCTTT.

Ten or more counts support this clonotype. The chain is built from TRBV11-2 and TRBJ1-1, with 8 bases that match TRBD1. The CDR3 runs to 16 residues. Losses at the gene ends were 2 bases for V and 0 bases for J; bases not matched to a gene: 5. CDR1 SGHAT and CDR2 FQNNGV come from the germline V gene. CDR3 region: CASSLTGTGVNTEAFF. The CDR3 bases are TGTGCCAGCAGCTTAACCGGGACAGGCGTGAACACTGAAGCTTTCTTT.

This clonotype was detected many times. The rearrangement joins TRBV18 to TRBJ2-3; D is perhaps TRBD2 (6 bases). The CDR3 is made up of 14 amino acids. The V end lost 3 bases, the J end lost 0 bases, and 7 bases lay between the germline ends. Per germline, CDR1 KGHSH and CDR2 LQKENI. For the CDR3, the DNA is TGTGCCAGCTCACCTAGCGGTAGCACAGATACGCAGTATTTT. This codes for CASSPSGSTDTQYF.

A word on this clonotype: Since a much larger clone is just one base distant, this may be a read error. The J gene is TRBJ2-2, the V gene TRBV19, with 10 bases fitting TRBD2. Trimming took 9 bases from V and 7 from J; bases not matched to a gene: 8. This CDR3 spans 14 amino acids. Germline CDR1 LNHDA, CDR2 SQIVND (reference sequence). Written as DNA, the CDR3 is TGTGCCAGCCGCACTAGCGGGACCGGCGGGGAGCTGTTTTTT. Protein: CASRTSGTGGELFF.

This clonotype came up a few times. The chain has TRBV7-3 and TRBJ1-2, with 7 bases identical to TRBD1. The length of the CDR3 is 15 residues. The V segment lost 0 bases and the J segment 6 bases; nucleotides outside the gene matches: 7. Germline V gives CDR1 SGHTA, CDR2 FQGTGA. CDR3 protein: CASSLTSTGNHGYTF. In DNA form, the CDR3 reads TGTGCCAGCAGCTTAACGTCGACAGGGAACCATGGCTACACCTTC.

This clonotype was seen ten or more times. The CDR3 nucleotides read TGTGCCAGCAATAAGGGACAGGGGTGGACTGAAGCTTTCTTT. Amino acids: CASNKGQGWTEAFF. The gene calls are TRBV6-1 and TRBJ1-1; 10 nucleotides match TRBD1. From germline, CDR1 is MNHNS and CDR2 SASEGT. This CDR3 is built from 14 residues. J gave up 5 bases and V 7 bases, and 7 bases lay outside the gene matches.

This clonotype has a count of ten or more. The CDR3 DNA is TGCAGTGCTCCTTGGACTAGCGGGAGGTCCCGTCTACTGCATGAGCAGTTCTTC. It is translated as CSAPWTSGRSRLLHEQFF. The V and J genes are TRBV20-1 and TRBJ2-1, with 14 bases fitting TRBD2. CDR3 length: 18 residues. The ends lost 5 bases at V and 8 bases at J; junction bases unmatched: 17. Germline CDR1 and CDR2: DFQATT and SNEGSKA (reference sequence).

This clonotype was detected a few times. The chain uses TRBV20-1 and TRBJ2-1; 7 bases are a match to TRBD2. CDR1 is DFQATT, CDR2 SNEGSKA, per germline (reference sequence). V lost 7 bases to trimming and J lost 2 bases; unmatched junction nucleotides: 8. This CDR3 has 14 amino acids. Here the CDR3 reads CSVQTTSAYNEQFF. The CDR3 DNA reads TGCAGTGTTCAGACTACTAGCGCCTACAATGAGCAGTTCTTC.

This clonotype has just a few counts. In DNA, the CDR3 is TGTGCCAGCAGCTTTGGGGGAGGCAGCGGGAGCTACAATGAGCAGTTCTTC. Its protein product is CASSFGGGSGSYNEQFF. V and J are TRBV5-6 and TRBJ2-1; the match to TRBD2 covers 8 bases. V shed 2 bases, J shed 3 bases, and the junction held 10 bases outside the gene matches. CDR3 length: 17 amino acids. Germline CDR1 is SGHDT and CDR2 is YYEEEE. The whole variable domain, remainder taken from reference TRBV5-6 and TRBJ2-1, is DAGVTQSPTHLIKTRGQQVTLRCSPKSGHDTVSWYQQALGQGPQFIFQYYEEEERQRGNFPDRFSGHQFPNYSSELNVNALLLGDSALYLCASSFGGGSGSYNEQFFGPGTRLTVL.